These 5 T cell receptor beta chains were all obtained from the same sample, sequenced in a study of cytomegalovirus exposure and HLA in healthy donors. A multiplex PCR was run with 60 Vbeta primers and 13 Jbeta primers. Repertoires were generated with immunoSEQ multiplex PCR, while TCRdb's copy carries only in-frame clones and drops some. This table holds about 170,000 clones, 65% to 85% found once. Sample: PBMCs. These TCRs come from a male donor in good health and CMV-seronegative.

V is TRBV19 and J is TRBJ2-1; no reliable D call. This CDR3 has 14 residues. V was shortened by 3 bases and J by 4 bases, with 10 bases between the two germline ends. Germline V gives CDR1 LNHDA, CDR2 SQIVND (reference sequence). The CDR3: CASSMGFPYNEQFF. CDR3 coding DNA: TGTGCCAGTAGTATGGGCTTCCCATACAATGAGCAGTTCTTC.

V gene TRBV11-2 combines with J gene TRBJ2-1, with 7 bases that match TRBD2. J gave up 7 bases and V 5 bases, and 11 bases lay outside the gene matches. Germline assignment: CDR1 SGHAT and CDR2 FQNNGV. CDR3 length: 15 residues. Written as DNA, the CDR3 is TGTGCCAGCAGCCTCCGGTTTGCGGGGGTGAATGAGCAGTTCTTC. Protein product: CASSLRFAGVNEQFF.

The chain uses TRBV6-6 and TRBJ2-2; TRBD1 aligns across 7 bases. This CDR3 has 16 residues. Trimming cost V 2 bases and J 3 bases; bases outside gene matches: 6. Germline V gene sequence: CDR1 MNHNY, CDR2 SVGAGI (reference sequence). As DNA, the CDR3 is TGTGCCAGCAGTTACACGGGACAGACTTACACCGGGGAGCTGTTTTTT. Translation gives CASSYTGQTYTGELFF.

The chain carries TRBV6-5 and TRBJ1-4; no firm D call. The CDR3 has 14 amino acids. Per germline, CDR1 MNHEY and CDR2 SVGAGI. Between the trimmed V and J ends, which lost 4 bases and 13 bases, there was a span of 19 bases. The CDR3 region is CASSFSSEMKLLFF. CDR3 sequence (DNA): TGTGCCAGCAGTTTTTCCTCTGAAATGAAACTACTGTTTTTT.

The chain is built from TRBV5-1 and TRBJ1-4; no reliable D call. The CDR3 contains 17 residues. Trimming stripped 7 bases from V and 5 bases from J, with 24 bases between. Per germline, CDR1 SGHRS and CDR2 YFSETQ. The CDR3 loop is CASCRLGVGDYNEKLFF. The CDR3 nucleotides are TGCGCCAGCTGCCGGCTTGGGGTCGGGGATTACAATGAAAAACTGTTTTTT. The whole variable domain, remainder taken from reference TRBV5-1 and TRBJ1-4, is KAGVTQTPRYLIKTRGQQVTLSCSPISGHRSVSWYQQTPGQGLQFLFEYFSETQRNKGNFPGRFSGRQFSNSRSEMNVSTLELGDSALYLCASCRLGVGDYNEKLFFGSGTQLSVL.